This entry lists 26 T cell receptor beta chains sequenced from one sample in a study of Ad26.COV2.S vaccination and SARS-CoV-2 variants. Measured with immunoSEQ multiplex PCR; TCRdb has only the in-frame clones, and not every one. Among roughly 500,000 clones listed, approximately 88% were seen once. Described treatment: 19 received Ad26.COV2.S at low or high dose, single or two shots; five or six received placebo; per-sample allocation not given. Day 63 after the first injection of vaccine or placebo was the sampling time. Sequenced material: peripheral blood, taken in a trial of Ad26.COV2.S vaccine versus placebo. The receptors originated from a person aged 18-60 years who received the Ad26.COV2.S COVID-19 vaccine or a placebo.

The table lists this clone with a few counts. This sequence joins TRBV11-3 and TRBJ2-2; 7 bases match TRBD1. V was clipped by 4 bases and J by 4 bases; unmatched bases: 3. Germline assignment: CDR1 SGHNT and CDR2 YENEEA. The CDR3 runs 14 residues. The CDR3 DNA reads TGTGCCAGCAGCTACGGACAGGCCACCGGGGAGCTGTTTTTT. The encoded protein is CASSYGQATGELFF.

This sequence joins TRBV19 and TRBJ2-2; 7 nucleotides match TRBD2. This CDR3 is built from 14 residues. Germline lookup yields CDR1 LNHDA and CDR2 SQIVND (reference sequence). V dropped 6 bases and J dropped 3; count of bases not matched to a gene: 4. CDR3 in amino acids: CASRGGGHTGELFF. Here the CDR3 DNA reads TGTGCCAGTAGGGGGGGAGGGCACACCGGGGAGCTGTTTTTT.

The chain has TRBV19 and TRBJ1-1, with D perhaps matching TRBD1 (6 bases). CDR1 LNHDA and CDR2 SQIVND come from the germline V gene (reference sequence). Between the trimmed V and J ends, which lost 3 bases and 4 bases, there was a span of 15 bases. The CDR3 runs 15 residues. The CDR3 sequence is CASSIVGSRGTEAFF. As DNA, the CDR3 is TGTGCCAGTAGTATTGTCGGATCCAGGGGCACTGAAGCTTTCTTT.

There are a few counts of this clone. The chain joins TRBV18 to TRBJ2-1; a weak D match, TRBD1 (6 bases). With 3 bases removed from V and 0 bases from J, the gap between germline ends came to 18 bases. Germline lookup yields CDR1 KGHSH and CDR2 LQKENI. This CDR3 is built from 18 residues. In DNA, the CDR3 is TGTGCCAGCTCACCCGACAGGTCCAAAGGGGGCTCCTACAATGAGCAGTTCTTC. It is translated as CASSPDRSKGGSYNEQFF.

The chain carries TRBV30 and TRBJ1-4; possible D gene TRBD1, 5 bases. The germline V and J ends were trimmed by 3 bases and 8 bases, with 13 bases remaining between them. In germline, CDR1 is GTSNPN, CDR2 SVGIG (reference sequence). The CDR3 runs 13 residues. CDR3 residues: CAWSERTWEKLFF. CDR3 sequence (DNA): TGTGCCTGGAGCGAGAGGACATGGGAAAAACTGTTTTTT.

The V call is TRBV29-1, the J call TRBJ1-5; 8 bases are a match to TRBD1. CDR1 SQVTM and CDR2 ANQGSEA come from the germline V gene. V lost 5 bases and J lost 5; bases outside the gene matches: 5. This CDR3 contains 13 residues. CDR3 sequence: CSVQQGADQPQHF. The CDR3, as DNA: TGCAGCGTTCAGCAGGGGGCGGATCAGCCCCAGCATTTT. The variable domain in full, completed from reference TRBV29-1 and TRBJ1-5, reads SAVISQKPSRDICQRGTSLTIQCQVDSQVTMMFWYRQQPGQSLTLIATANQGSEATYESGFVIDKFPISRPNLTFSTLTVSNMSPEDSSIYLCSVQQGADQPQHFGDGTRLSIL.

The rearrangement joins TRBV15 to TRBJ2-2; possible D gene TRBD2, 5 bases. Trimming cost V 7 bases and J 2 bases, with 14 bases left between them. Germline loops: CDR1 LNHNV, CDR2 YYDKDF (reference sequence). This CDR3 contains 15 residues. The CDR3 sequence is CATNSRTSNTGELFF. The CDR3 DNA follows: TGTGCCACCAATTCCCGGACTTCTAACACCGGGGAGCTGTTTTTT.

The chain joins TRBV28 to TRBJ2-7, with D tentatively TRBD2 (5 bases). CDR1 and CDR2 (germline): MDHEN, SYDVKM. This CDR3 spans 13 amino acids. Trimming cost V 10 bases and J 6 bases, with 19 bases left between them. CDR3 nucleotide sequence: TGTGCCATCACTGAGGGATCCCTCTCCGAGCAGTACTTC. Protein sequence: CAITEGSLSEQYF.

V and J are TRBV28 and TRBJ1-2; D is perhaps TRBD1 (5 bases). V lost 6 bases and J 8 bases, leaving 13 bases between the germline ends. This CDR3 is 12 amino acids long. CDR1 and CDR2 (germline): MDHEN, SYDVKM. The CDR3 DNA follows: TGTGCCAGCAGGTCGGGGGGGATAGGCTACACCTTC. Translation: CASRSGGIGYTF.

The rearrangement uses TRBV5-1 and TRBJ1-2, with 7 bases matching TRBD1. The CDR3 is made up of 13 amino acids. V shed 5 bases and J 6 bases; nucleotides not matched to a gene: 7. Germline V CDR1 and CDR2: SGHRS, YFSETQ. The CDR3 bases are TGCGCCAGCAGTCTCCGGGACAGTAATGGCTACACCTTC. The encoded protein is CASSLRDSNGYTF. Together with reference TRBV5-1 and TRBJ1-2, the CDR3 gives the full variable domain: KAGVTQTPRYLIKTRGQQVTLSCSPISGHRSVSWYQQTPGQGLQFLFEYFSETQRNKGNFPGRFSGRQFSNSRSEMNVSTLELGDSALYLCASSLRDSNGYTFGSGTRLTVV.

This chain uses TRBV7-3 with TRBJ1-6, with 8 bases aligning to TRBD1. Trimming took 3 bases from V and 7 from J; bases not matched to a gene: 2. Germline V lookup: CDR1 SGHTA, CDR2 FQGTGA. This CDR3 has 14 residues. This chain's CDR3 is CASSFGTGNSPLHF. CDR3 nucleotides: TGTGCCAGCAGCTTTGGGACAGGCAATTCACCCCTCCACTTT.

This clone is a singleton in its sample. V gene TRBV6-6 combines with J gene TRBJ2-2, with 13 nucleotides matching TRBD2. J was trimmed by 6 bases and V by 7 bases; bases with no gene match: 11. The CDR3 spans 17 residues. Germline V CDR1 and CDR2: MNHNY, SVGAGI (reference sequence). CDR3 loop: CASIRLAGGLTAGELFF. CDR3 bases: TGTGCCAGCATTCGACTAGCGGGAGGCCTCACCGCCGGGGAGCTGTTTTTT.

The genes are TRBV30 and TRBJ1-1; D remains ambiguous. The CDR3 length is 14 residues. The V end lost 3 bases, the J end lost 0 bases, and 11 bases lay between the germline ends. Germline CDR1 GTSNPN, CDR2 SVGIG (reference sequence). CDR3 DNA sequence: TGTGCCTGGAGGCCCGCCCGGATGAACACTGAAGCTTTCTTT. Residues: CAWRPARMNTEAFF.

The J gene is TRBJ2-3, the V gene TRBV7-3, with D perhaps matching TRBD1 (6 bases). In germline, CDR1 is SGHTA, CDR2 FQGTGA. CDR3 length: 15 amino acids. The V end lost 3 bases, the J end lost 2 bases, and 12 bases lay between the germline ends. The CDR3 region is CASSLQGIDTDTQYF. Here the CDR3 DNA reads TGTGCCAGCAGCTTGCAGGGGATCGACACAGATACGCAGTATTTT. Filled out from reference TRBV7-3 and TRBJ2-3, the complete variable domain reads GAGVSQTPSNKVTEKGKYVELRCDPISGHTALYWYRQSLGQGPEFLIYFQGTGAADDSGLPNDRFFAVRPEGSVSTLKIQRTERGDSAVYLCASSLQGIDTDTQYFGPGTRLTVL.

The genes are TRBV19 and TRBJ2-7; unclear D gene. The CDR3 totals 14 residues. V lost 4 bases to trimming and J lost 0 bases, with 10 bases between them. CDR1 is LNHDA and CDR2 is SQIVND in the germline V gene (reference sequence). In DNA form, the CDR3 reads TGTGCCAGTAGTAGTATCGCGGCCTCCTACGAGCAGTACTTC. Residues: CASSSIAASYEQYF.

J is TRBJ2-1 and V is TRBV11-3, with TRBD2 matching 7 bases. With V trimmed by 1 base and J by 3 bases, 9 bases remained unmatched. This CDR3 is built from 17 residues. The germline V gene has CDR1 SGHNT and CDR2 YENEEA. The CDR3 nucleotides are TGTGCCAGCAGCTTAGGCTTCGGCGGGAGCTTCTACAATGAGCAGTTCTTC. Residues: CASSLGFGGSFYNEQFF.

V is TRBV11-2 and J is TRBJ1-6; D perhaps matches TRBD1 (6 bases). The CDR3 is made up of 15 amino acids. V lost 3 bases and J 5 bases, leaving 11 bases between the germline ends. Germline V gives CDR1 SGHAT, CDR2 FQNNGV. The CDR3 DNA follows: TGTGCCAGCAGCTTCAGACAGGTGGATAATTCACCCCTCCACTTT. Its translation is CASSFRQVDNSPLHF.

The chain couples TRBV19 to TRBJ2-1; D is possibly TRBD2 (6 bases). The CDR3 length is 16 residues. Trimming pared 5 bases from V and 5 bases from J, leaving 19 bases between. Germline loops: CDR1 LNHDA, CDR2 SQIVND (reference sequence). The CDR3 DNA sequence: TGTGCCAGTAGTTCAGGCGGGACTCGAATCAACAATGAGCAGTTCTTC. Encoded protein: CASSSGGTRINNEQFF.

The J gene is TRBJ2-3, the V gene TRBV4-3; the match to TRBD2 covers 10 bases. Germline trimming cut 1 base from V and 6 bases from J; bases unmatched to any gene: 7. CDR1 is LGHNA, CDR2 YSLEER, per germline. The CDR3 runs 16 residues. The CDR3 DNA follows: TGCGCCAGCAGCCAAGGTGGGAGCGGGAGGGCGGATACGCAGTATTTT. Translated: CASSQGGSGRADTQYF.

The genes are TRBV5-4 and TRBJ1-5, with D possibly matching TRBD1 (6 bases). V was trimmed by 0 bases and J by 2 bases, leaving 12 bases between them. The CDR3 contains 16 residues. Germline lookup yields CDR1 SGHNT and CDR2 YYREEE (reference sequence). CDR3 amino acids: CASSLVPGVGNQPQHF. Written as DNA, the CDR3 is TGTGCCAGCAGCTTGGTCCCAGGGGTTGGCAATCAGCCCCAGCATTTT.

This chain links TRBV27 with TRBJ2-7, with TRBD2 matching over 8 bases. This CDR3 contains 13 residues. Trimming took 6 bases from V and 4 from J; bases not matched to a gene: 5. Germline V gives CDR1 MNHEY, CDR2 SMNVEV (reference sequence). The CDR3 reads CASSQREFYEQYF. CDR3 nucleotide sequence: TGTGCCAGCAGCCAGCGGGAGTTTTACGAGCAGTACTTC.

As for this clone: Other DNA sequences of this sample code for an identical CDR3. This chain links TRBV6-2 or TRBV6-3 with TRBJ2-2, with TRBD1 matching over 10 bases. The V and J ends lost 5 bases and 5 bases, in that order; junction bases with no gene match: 2. Per the germline V gene, CDR1 is MNHEY and CDR2 is SVGEGT. The CDR3 is 14 amino acids. The CDR3 coding sequence is TGTGCCAGCAGTCGGGACAGGGGTACCGGGGAGCTGTTTTTT. It is translated as CASSRDRGTGELFF.

V gene TRBV4-2 combines with J gene TRBJ2-1; a possible D gene is TRBD2 (6 bases). Germline CDR1 LGHNA, CDR2 YNFKEQ. The V gene lost 2 bases and the J gene lost 16 bases, with 24 bases spanning the gap. The CDR3 covers 15 residues. CDR3 sequence: CASSQKGAGSGVRFF. The CDR3, as DNA: TGTGCCAGCAGCCAAAAGGGTGCGGGGTCAGGTGTTAGATTCTTC.

This chain joins TRBV5-4 and TRBJ2-2; D possibly corresponds to TRBD1 (5 bases). From germline, CDR1 is SGHNT and CDR2 YYREEE (reference sequence). The CDR3 is made up of 15 amino acids. Trimming shortened V by 5 bases and J by 1 base, and 12 bases separated the two germline ends. CDR3 bases: TGTGCCAGCAGGGTGGGGCGTATGAACACCGGGGAGCTGTTTTTT. It translates to CASRVGRMNTGELFF.

In this sample, this clone turned up a few times. The chain uses TRBV28 and TRBJ1-2; D is unclear. Germline CDR1 and CDR2: MDHEN and SYDVKM. The V and J ends lost 6 bases and 8 bases respectively, with 16 bases between them. This CDR3 contains 13 residues. CDR3 residues: CASSDLLSGGYTF. The CDR3, as DNA: TGTGCCAGCAGCGACCTCCTCTCGGGGGGCTACACCTTC.

The chain links TRBV27 to TRBJ2-5, with 9 bases lining up with TRBD1. J was trimmed by 5 bases and V by 6 bases; bases with no gene match: 13. The CDR3 sequence is 16 residues long. Germline values: CDR1 MNHEY, CDR2 SMNVEV (reference sequence). In DNA form, the CDR3 reads TGTGCCAGCAGCCCCGAAGGGACAGGGCACGGGGAGACCCAGTACTTC. It translates to CASSPEGTGHGETQYF.